The T cell receptor beta chain described here comes from a study of blood T cell repertoires in COVID-19. Libraries were prepared by immunoSEQ multiplex PCR; TCRdb keeps only in-frame clonotypes and omits some of them. The table includes some 300,000 clones, roughly 90% detected once. This clone appeared a single time. Between the trimmed V and J ends, which lost 3 bases and 5 bases, there was a span of 14 bases. Germline values: CDR1 SGDLS, CDR2 YYNGEE. CDR3 length equals 14 residues. The sequencing input was PBMCs or T cells enriched from blood (not recorded which). The receptor comes from a woman younger than 45 who had recovered from COVID-19. The V and J genes are TRBV9 and TRBJ1-1; the D is unclear. The CDR3 DNA sequence: TGTGCCAGCAGCGCCCAGACATCTCCGACTGAAGCTTTCTTT. Its translation is CASSAQTSPTEAFF.